The rows below give T cell receptor beta chains drawn from one sample of a study of blood T cell repertoires in COVID-19. Profiled with immunoSEQ multiplex PCR; TCRdb holds only in-frame clones, not every one. The sample has about 140,000 clones; around 89% are singletons. The sequenced sample consisted of peripheral blood. These receptors were taken from a human donor with COVID-19, enrolled during active disease. The donor label of this sample is uncertain. CDR3s include the opening cysteine and the closing phenylalanine or tryptophan. The D gene is left open where the match is weak. Clone size is given for some rows only: seen once, a few or many times, or a class if the clone is expanded.

d_call clone_size j_call v_call cdr3_nt cdr3_aa
TRBD1 few TRBJ2-5 TRBV7-9 TGTGCCAGCAGCTTGGGACAGGACCAAGAGACCCAGTACTTC CASSLGQDQETQYF
. . TRBJ2-7 TRBV6-1 TGTGCCAGCAGTGACAGGCCGACCTACGAGCAGTACTTC CASSDRPTYEQYF
TRBD1 once TRBJ1-6 TRBV6-5 TGTGCCAGCAGACGGGACAGCAATAATTCACCCCTCCACTTT CASRRDSNNSPLHF
TRBD1 once TRBJ2-1 TRBV24-1 TGTGCCACCAGTGATCCGCCGGGACAGGGTTACAATGAGCAGTTCTTC CATSDPPGQGYNEQFF
. once TRBJ1-1 TRBV11-1 TGTGCCAGCAGGTTAGGGCCCGAAGCTTTCTTT CASRLGPEAFF
TRBD1 . TRBJ1-2 TRBV27 TGTGCCAGCAGACCGACAGGGGGCGGTGGCTACACCTTC CASRPTGGGGYTF
TRBD1 . TRBJ1-4 TRBV28 TGTGCCAGCAGTCCGGGACAGAGGAATGAAAAACTGTTTTTT CASSPGQRNEKLFF
. . TRBJ1-1 TRBV5-4 TGTGCCAGCAGCCGAGCATTGAACACTGAAGCTTTCTTT CASSRALNTEAFF
TRBD2 . TRBJ2-3 TRBV3-1/TRBV3-2 TGTGCCAGCAGCCGTAGCGGGGCTGAAGATACGCAGTATTTT CASSRSGAEDTQYF
. once TRBJ1-3 TRBV12-3/TRBV12-4 TGTGCCAGCAGTCCTGTTGGAAACACCATATATTTT CASSPVGNTIYF
TRBD1 once TRBJ2-1 TRBV7-9 TGTGCCAGCCACGGAAGGACAGGGAGCTCCTACAATGAGCAGTTCTTC CASHGRTGSSYNEQFF
. . TRBJ2-5 TRBV19 TGTGCCAGTAGTCGCTGGGGGCCGGAGGAGACCCAGTACTTC CASSRWGPEETQYF
TRBD2 . TRBJ2-3 TRBV12-5 TGTGCTAGTGGTTTGGGGCTTGCGGGGGGAGAAGATACGCAGTATTTT CASGLGLAGGEDTQYF
. . TRBJ2-7 TRBV7-8 TGTGCCAGCAGCTTAGAGGGGGGGGGCTGGATTAGCTCCTACGAGCAGTACTTC CASSLEGGGWISSYEQYF
. . TRBJ2-2 TRBV18 TGTGCCAGCTCACCACGGAGACTCCCTAACACCGGGGAGCTGTTTTTT CASSPRRLPNTGELFF
. . TRBJ2-5 TRBV7-9 TGTGCCAGCAGCCCCTCTCAAGAGACCCAGTACTTC CASSPSQETQYF
TRBD2 . TRBJ2-2 TRBV9 TGTGCCAGCAGCGTATCTCCTAGCGGGGGTCCGAACACCGGGGAGCTGTTTTTT CASSVSPSGGPNTGELFF
. . TRBJ1-4 TRBV7-6 TGTGCCAGCAGCTTAGCGCAGGGGAGCGAAAAACTGTTTTTT CASSLAQGSEKLFF
TRBD1 . TRBJ1-5 TRBV19 TGTGCCAGTACCCTAACAGGGGGCCTGAATCAGCCCCAGCATTTT CASTLTGGLNQPQHF
. . TRBJ1-4 TRBV6-1 TGTGCCAGCAGTGATGTTAGGCGGTCAACTAATGAAAAACTGTTTTTT CASSDVRRSTNEKLFF
TRBD2 . TRBJ2-1 TRBV9 TGTGCCAGCAGCGTCTGGTCTAGCGGGGTCGACAATGAGCAGTTCTTC CASSVWSSGVDNEQFF
. . TRBJ2-5 TRBV5-4 TGTGCCAGCAGCTTGGCCGGCAGGGGTCAAGAGACCCAGTACTTC CASSLAGRGQETQYF
. . TRBJ2-7 TRBV24-1 TGTGCCACCTCACAGGGAACCTACGAGCAGTACTTC CATSQGTYEQYF
. . TRBJ2-3 TRBV9 TGTGCCAGCAGCGTATGGGGGAACAGGGTAGCTGGTCGCACAGATACGCAGTATTTT CASSVWGNRVAGRTDTQYF
. . TRBJ2-7 TRBV28 TGTGCCAGCAGTTTCGGGGGCTCCTACGAGCAGTACTTC CASSFGGSYEQYF
. . TRBJ1-1 TRBV6-5 TGTGCCAGCAGACAAACAGGAGACACTGAAGCTTTCTTT CASRQTGDTEAFF
TRBD2 . TRBJ2-1 TRBV18 TGTGCCAGCTCACCACCGGCCGGGACTAGCGGCCACAATGAGCAGTTCTTC CASSPPAGTSGHNEQFF
TRBD1 . TRBJ1-5 TRBV25-1 TGTGCCAGCAGTGACAGGGGGAGCAATCAGCCCCAGCATTTT CASSDRGSNQPQHF
. . TRBJ1-5 TRBV6-5 TGTGCCAGCAGAGACATGACCAATCAGCCCCAGCATTTT CASRDMTNQPQHF
. once TRBJ1-3 TRBV5-3 TGTGCCAGAAGCTCCATAAGTGGGAGAATCTCTGGAAACACCATATATTTT CARSSISGRISGNTIYF
TRBD2 . TRBJ2-1 TRBV11-2 TGTGCCAGCAGCTGGCCGGGACTAGGGAGATACAATGAGCAGTTCTTC CASSWPGLGRYNEQFF
TRBD2 . TRBJ2-1 TRBV7-2 TGTGCCAGCAGCTGGAAAGGGACTAGCGGGGAGTATGAGCAGTTCTTC CASSWKGTSGEYEQFF
TRBD2 . TRBJ2-3 TRBV10-1 TGCGCCAGCAGTGAGTTCGGGGGGGGGCGAACAGATACGCAGTATTTT CASSEFGGGRTDTQYF
. . TRBJ2-7 TRBV6-6 TGTGCCAGCAGTTACTCGACAGGGGAGGGATACGAGCAGTACTTC CASSYSTGEGYEQYF
. . TRBJ2-1 TRBV7-9 TGTGCCAACAGCTTAGGGCTTGCGGGGTTAGGTAAGGAGCAGTTCTTC CANSLGLAGLGKEQFF
. . TRBJ1-1 TRBV7-2 TGTGCCAGCAGCGGCCGTTCTGTTCCAGGGTCCGCTTTCTTT CASSGRSVPGSAFF
. . TRBJ2-7 TRBV4-1 TGCGCCAGCAGCCAAGTAGCAGGGGGGCAGATCTACGAGCAGTACTTC CASSQVAGGQIYEQYF
. . TRBJ2-1 TRBV29-1 TGCAGCGTTGAAATCTTACAGGATGAGCAGTTCTTC CSVEILQDEQFF
TRBD2 . TRBJ2-7 TRBV7-2 TGTGCCAGCAGCTTGCCCGGACTAGCTACCTACGAGCAGTACTTC CASSLPGLATYEQYF
. . TRBJ1-5 TRBV6-5 TGTGCCAGCAGTCACAGGGTTGGCCGAAATCAGCCCCAGCATTTT CASSHRVGRNQPQHF
. . TRBJ1-6 TRBV19 TGTGCCAGTAGTATTGACAGACGCAATTCACCCCTCCACTTT CASSIDRRNSPLHF
. . TRBJ1-3 TRBV5-1 TGCGCCAGCAGCCTAGGTAGCAATGGAAACACCATATATTTT CASSLGSNGNTIYF
TRBD1 . TRBJ2-2 TRBV11-2 TGTGCCAGCAGTCCCGGGACAGGGTTGACCGGGGAGCTGTTTTTT CASSPGTGLTGELFF
. . TRBJ2-1 TRBV24-1 TGTGCCACCAGTGATCCCCCGGGGAGGACCCGGAATGAGCAGTTCTTC CATSDPPGRTRNEQFF
TRBD1 . TRBJ1-5 TRBV10-1 TGCGCCAGCAGCGAGGGGGCGGACGGGCCCCAGCATTTT CASSEGADGPQHF
. . TRBJ2-3 TRBV13 TGTGCCAGCAACGAGCACAGACATACGCAGTATTTT CASNEHRHTQYF
TRBD1 . TRBJ1-6 TRBV7-2 TGTGCCAGCAGCTCGGGACAGCAGCTCTCCTCACCCCTCCACTTT CASSSGQQLSSPLHF
. . TRBJ2-2 TRBV24-1 TGTGCCACCAGTGATCCCGGGTTCTCCACCGGGGAGCTGTTTTTT CATSDPGFSTGELFF
. once TRBJ1-2 TRBV7-2 TGTGCCAGCAGCTTCCCCGTATCCTATGGCTACACCTTC CASSFPVSYGYTF
. . TRBJ1-2 TRBV6-5 TGTGCCAGCGAGGATGTGGGAGAAGGAGATGGCTACACCTTC CASEDVGEGDGYTF
TRBD1 . TRBJ1-2 TRBV15 TGTGCCACCAGCAAGATTACAGGGGAATGGAACGATGGCTACACCTTC CATSKITGEWNDGYTF
TRBD1 . TRBJ2-3 TRBV25-1 TGTGCCAGCAGTCCGACAGGGGTCACAGATACGCAGTATTTT CASSPTGVTDTQYF
. . TRBJ1-2 TRBV19 TGTGCCAGTAGTACGGAGGGGTTTGATGGCTACACCTTC CASSTEGFDGYTF
. . TRBJ1-5 TRBV5-4 TGTGCCAGCAGCTTGAATGGAGGGGTTGGCAATCAGCCCCAGCATTTT CASSLNGGVGNQPQHF